This T cell receptor (beta chain) derives from a study of brain T cells in children with intractable seizures. The CDR3 sequence is 14 residues long. Germline V gene data show CDR1 as LNHDA and CDR2 as SQIVND (reference sequence). Trimming took 4 bases from V and 4 from J, leaving 11 bases between them. Sequencing was limited to surgery cases with top T cell transcript signatures in brain tissue. At least one anti-epileptic drug was given before surgery. Study-level points and caveats: Clones missing pre-surgery may reflect undersampling of that blood sample.

About this clone: Its antigen is as yet unknown.

Produced via immunoSEQ multiplex PCR; TCRdb's table is partial and in-frame only. Of 80,000 or so clones in the sample, 93% were seen once. This TCR was sampled from a boy in the first two years of life with tuberous sclerosis and intractable seizures. The source was peripheral blood, collected at surgery. The J gene is TRBJ1-3, the V gene TRBV19; D ambiguous. CDR3 region: CASSNRGSGNTIYF. The CDR3 bases are TGTGCCAGTAGTAACAGAGGCTCGGGAAACACCATATATTTT.